Described below is a single T cell receptor (beta chain) sequence and its context. Antigen specificity is unknown. This record comes from a study of vaccination effects on CD4 cells after COVID-19. Antigen-specific CD4+ T cells were first expanded with viral peptide pools by the ViraFEST assay and only then sequenced. Cells that had been cultured for less than 13 days were the source of isolated CD4+ T cells. Two doses of either BNT162b2 or mRNA-1273 were given to each participant. Findings and limits, study-wide: Infection-derived and vaccine-derived clones contracted markedly late after vaccination.

The V gene's germline CDR1 is SGHAT and CDR2 FQNNGV. This CDR3 region has 16 residues. Trimming removed 2 bases at V and 2 bases at J, with 16 bases between. The method was immunoSEQ multiplex PCR; TCRdb's version includes in-frame clones alone and lacks a portion of them. The data hold 70,000 to 95,000 clones, with roughly 80% observed a single time. This rearrangement joins TRBV11-2 to TRBJ2-7; TRBD2 is a possible D gene (6 bases). Sequenced here: CD4+ T cells from PBMCs cultured with HCoV-OC43 spike peptides, sampled after COVID-19 vaccination. Stated subset: HCoV-OC43 spike overlapping peptide pool stimulation. This TCR was sampled from a human donor who received a COVID-19 vaccine. CDR3 nucleotide sequence: TGTGCCAGCAGCTTACTCATGGGGGGAGGAACCTACGAGCAGTACGTC. It encodes CASSLLMGGGTYEQYV.